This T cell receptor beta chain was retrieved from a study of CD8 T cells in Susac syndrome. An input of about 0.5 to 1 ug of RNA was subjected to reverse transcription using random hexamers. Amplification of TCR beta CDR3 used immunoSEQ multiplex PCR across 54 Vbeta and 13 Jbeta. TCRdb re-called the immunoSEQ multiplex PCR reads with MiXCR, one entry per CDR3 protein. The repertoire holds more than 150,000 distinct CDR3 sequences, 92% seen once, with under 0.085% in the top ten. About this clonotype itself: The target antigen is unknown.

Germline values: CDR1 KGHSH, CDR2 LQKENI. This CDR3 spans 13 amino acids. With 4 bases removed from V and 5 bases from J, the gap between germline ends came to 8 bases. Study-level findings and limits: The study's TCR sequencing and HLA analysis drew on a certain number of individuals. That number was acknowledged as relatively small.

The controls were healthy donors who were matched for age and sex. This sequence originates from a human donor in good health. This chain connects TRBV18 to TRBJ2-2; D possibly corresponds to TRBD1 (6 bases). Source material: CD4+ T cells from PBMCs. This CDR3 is CASSQGQTGELFF. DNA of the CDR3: TGTGCCAGCTCACAGGGACAAACCGGGGAGCTGTTTTTT.